A single sample is the source of the 3 T cell receptor beta chains below, sequenced in a study of CD8 T cells in Susac syndrome. A quantity of about 0.5 to 1 ug RNA underwent reverse transcription using random hexamers. TCRdb re-analysed the immunoSEQ multiplex PCR reads in MiXCR, keeping a single row per CDR3 protein. This table has some 300,000 distinct CDR3 sequences, 89% appearing once. The specimen sequenced was CD8+ T cells from PBMCs. These receptors were obtained from a human donor with multiple sclerosis.

The chain is built from TRBV6-5 and TRBJ2-7, with TRBD2 matching over 7 bases. The CDR3 loop spans 14 amino acids. V was clipped by 0 bases and J by 4 bases; unmatched bases: 3. The germline gives CDR1 MNHEY, CDR2 SVGAGI. In DNA, the CDR3 is TGTGCCAGCAGTTACTCTGCTAGCGGATACGAGCAGTACTTC. It translates to CASSYSASGYEQYF.

The chain employs TRBV28 and TRBJ2-1; D ambiguous. The CDR3 sequence is 14 residues long. Trimming stripped 8 bases from V and 6 bases from J, with 17 bases between. The germline V gene encodes CDR1 MDHEN and CDR2 SYDVKM. The CDR3 bases are TGTGCCAGCCGTCCTCTTTTCCTTGGCAATGAGCAGTTCTTC. This codes for CASRPLFLGNEQFF.

The chain combines TRBV6-2 or TRBV6-3 with TRBJ2-5, with D maybe TRBD1 (7 bases). CDR1 MNHEY and CDR2 SVGEGT come from the germline V gene. This CDR3 contains 16 residues. V was shortened by 1 base and J by 0 bases, with 12 bases between the two germline ends. The DNA for the CDR3 is TGTGCCAGCAGTTACTGGAGGGGGCTCAACCAAGAGACCCAGTACTTC. Translating it yields CASSYWRGLNQETQYF.